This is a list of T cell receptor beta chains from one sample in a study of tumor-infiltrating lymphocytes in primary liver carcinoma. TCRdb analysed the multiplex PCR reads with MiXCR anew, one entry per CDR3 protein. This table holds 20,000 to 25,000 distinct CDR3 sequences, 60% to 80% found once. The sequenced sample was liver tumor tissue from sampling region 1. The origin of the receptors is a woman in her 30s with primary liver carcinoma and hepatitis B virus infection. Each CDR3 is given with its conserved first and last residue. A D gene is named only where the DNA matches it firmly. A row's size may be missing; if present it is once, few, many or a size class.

CASSFRGRREAFF	TGTGCCAGCAGTTTTAGGGGCCGCAGGGAAGCTTTCTTT	NA	TRBV5-6	TRBJ1-1	once
CVSQQLNEQFF	TGTGTCAGCCAACAACTTAATGAGCAGTTCTTC	NA	TRBV11-2	TRBJ2-1	NA
CANSQGPTGGWETKYF	TGCGCCAATAGCCAAGGCCCCACAGGGGGCTGGGAGACCAAGTACTTC	TRBD1	TRBV4-1	TRBJ2-5	NA
CASGNLAGVCEQYF	TGTGCCAGCGGCAACCTAGCGGGAGTGTGCGAGCAGTACTTC	TRBD2	TRBV6-1	TRBJ2-7	once
CASSYEAGTGNPEQLF	TGTGCCAGCAGCTATGAGGCCGGGACAGGCAATCCTGAGCAGTTGTTC	TRBD1	TRBV11-2	TRBJ2-1	few
CASSLAGREDTQYF	TGTGCCAGCAGCTTAGCAGGGCGCGAAGATACTCAATACTTC	NA	TRBV11-1	TRBJ2-5	once
CASSLQRTQETQYF	TGCGCCAGCAGCCTTCAGAGGACCCAAGAGACCCAGTACTTC	NA	TRBV5-1	TRBJ2-5	few
CATQTTRLERGNERFF	TGTGCCACCCAAACAACTCGCCTAGAACGAGGGAATGAGCGGTTCTTC	NA	TRBV10-2	TRBJ2-1	NA
CASGLDPLQETQYF	TGTGCCAGCGGCCTGGACCCCCTCCAAGAGACCCAGTACTTC	NA	TRBV28	TRBJ2-5	NA
CANSDGTGGYEQYF	TGTGCCAACAGTGACGGGACAGGGGGTTATGAGCAGTACTTC	TRBD1	TRBV6-1	TRBJ2-7	many
CARSYYSQRLEYEQYF	TGTGCCAGAAGTTATTACTCCCAGAGGCTTGAGTACGAGCAGTACTTC	NA	TRBV6-5	TRBJ2-7	NA
CASSFQLAGGDYEQFF	TGTGCCAGTAGTTTCCAGCTAGCGGGAGGGGATTATGAGCAGTTCTTC	TRBD2	TRBV28	TRBJ2-1	NA
CASSLDRGGTQYF	TGTGCCAGCAGCTTAGATCGAGGAGGTACGCAGTATTTT	NA	TRBV11-2	TRBJ2-3	NA
CVSSSTLERGGQIWQYF	TGTGTCAGCAGTTCCACCTTAGAGCGGGGAGGCCAGATATGGCAGTATTTT	TRBD2	TRBV6-6	TRBJ2-3	few
CASSEAQLPHYPPGDIQYF	TGTGCCAGCAGTGAAGCGCAACTTCCACACTATCCCCCGGGGGACATTCAGTACTTC	NA	TRBV6-1	TRBJ2-4	NA
CASSSTWTVNTEAIF	TGTGCCAGCAGCTCAACCTGGACAGTGAACACTGAGGCTATCTTT	NA	TRBV11-1	TRBJ1-1	NA
CTGSSRSSGTSYEQYF	TGTACCGGCAGTTCAAGATCTAGCGGTACCTCCTACGAGCAGTACTTC	TRBD2	TRBV28	TRBJ2-7	NA
CAGNRREGAPGELFF	TGTGCCGGCAATCGTCGGGAGGGAGCCCCCGGGGAGCTGTTTTTT	TRBD2	TRBV11-2	TRBJ2-2	NA
CASSPFHDYGCTF	TGTGCCAGCAGCCCATTCCATGACTATGGCTGCACCTTC	NA	TRBV5-4	TRBJ1-2	many
CTSSPRTGFAGELLF	TGTACCAGCAGTCCGCGGACAGGGTTCGCCGGGGAGCTGTTGTTT	TRBD1	TRBV6-5	TRBJ2-2	NA
CASSFPPPSTDTHYF	TGTGCCAGCAGTTTTCCCCCTCCCAGCACTGATACGCACTATTTT	NA	TRBV12-3/TRBV12-4	TRBJ2-3	few
CASSRARRGREDTQYF	TGTGCCAGCAGCCGGGCGCGACGGGGAAGGGAAGATACGCAGTATTTT	NA	TRBV11-2	TRBJ2-3	NA
CASSYHHQQYF	TGTGCCAGCAGCTACCACCACCAGCAGTACTTC	NA	TRBV14	TRBJ2-7	NA
CSVISGRWATDTQYF	TGCAGCGTTATCAGCGGGAGATGGGCCACAGATACGCAGTATTTT	TRBD2	TRBV29-1	TRBJ2-3	NA
CASSRARGLNEQFF	TGTGCCAGCAGTCGCGCCCGGGGGTTAAATGAGCAGTTCTTC	NA	TRBV28	TRBJ2-1	many
CASKGNEQFF	TGTGCCAGCAAGGGCAATGAGCAGTTCTTC	NA	TRBV6-2/TRBV6-3	TRBJ2-1	once
CASSRTTSYEQYF	TGTGCTAGCAGCCGGACTACCTCCTACGAGCAGTACTTC	NA	TRBV7-9	TRBJ2-7	few
CASRTVGQPQHF	TGTGCCAGCAGGACAGTGGGTCAGCCCCAGCATTTT	NA	TRBV10-2	TRBJ1-5	NA
CSLDQNGQLF	TGCAGCCTAGATCAAAATGGGCAGTTATTC	NA	TRBV29-1	TRBJ2-1	NA
CAISLQYLREQYF	TGTGCCATCAGCTTACAATACCTCCGCGAGCAGTACTTC	NA	TRBV11-1	TRBJ2-7	NA
CASSLGLGGQVATNEKLFF	TGTGCCAGCAGCTTGGGGCTAGGCGGACAGGTTGCAACTAATGAAAAACTGTTTTTT	TRBD1	TRBV5-5	TRBJ1-4	NA
CASRAWEYNEQLF	TGTGCCAGCAGGGCATGGGAGTACAATGAGCAGCTCTTC	NA	TRBV11-2	TRBJ2-1	NA
CVSSLGLSDTQYF	TGTGTCAGCAGCTTGGGTTTATCAGATACACAGTATTTT	NA	TRBV13	TRBJ2-3	NA
CASSPWGASGVQETQYF	TGTGCCAGCAGCCCCTGGGGGGCTAGCGGAGTGCAAGAGACCCAGTACTTC	NA	TRBV11-3	TRBJ2-5	NA
CARRHLEQLF	TGTGCCAGGAGGCATCTTGAGCAGCTCTTC	NA	TRBV25-1	TRBJ2-1	NA
CASPFGTGRVGNDQFF	TGTGCCAGCCCATTTGGAACCGGGAGAGTGGGCAATGATCAGTTCTTC	NA	TRBV11-2	TRBJ2-1	NA
CASSLGGFGIGDTEALF	TGTGCCAGCAGCCTAGGAGGGTTTGGTATTGGGGACACTGAAGCTCTCTTT	NA	TRBV13	TRBJ1-1	NA
CAGSSMGLGFLDEQFF	TGTGCCGGCAGTTCAATGGGACTTGGCTTCTTGGATGAGCAGTTCTTC	NA	TRBV11-3	TRBJ2-1	NA
CASSLRLEGRVATNEKLFF	TGTGCCAGCAGCTTGAGGTTAGAAGGACGAGTTGCAACTAATGAAAAACTGTTTTTT	NA	TRBV5-5	TRBJ1-4	NA
CASNITGGDSWTYERYF	TGTGCCAGCAATATCACAGGAGGGGACTCTTGGACCTACGAGCGGTACTTC	NA	TRBV11-2	TRBJ2-7	NA
CASFKWSYNSPLHF	TGTGCCAGCTTTAAGTGGAGCTATAATTCACCCCTCCACTTT	NA	TRBV11-3	TRBJ1-6	NA
CASRRGLAGENEQFF	TGTGCCAGCAGACGGGGACTAGCGGGAGAAAATGAGCAGTTCTTC	TRBD2	TRBV6-1	TRBJ2-1	NA
CASSLEAGGTEAFF	TGTGCCAGCAGCTTAGAAGCAGGTGGCACTGAAGCCTTCTTT	NA	TRBV11-3	TRBJ1-1	NA
CTSSFAGREDTQYF	TGTACCAGCAGCTTTGCAGGGCGCGAAGATACCCAGTACTTC	NA	TRBV11-1	TRBJ2-5	NA
CASSLTSGRHNEQFF	TGTGCCAGCAGTCTTACTAGCGGGAGACATAACGAGCAGTTCTTC	TRBD2	TRBV7-2	TRBJ2-1	NA
CASSPWTGFTGKLFF	TGTGCCAGCAGTCCGTGGACAGGGTTCACAGGGAAGCTGTTTTTT	TRBD1	TRBV6-5	TRBJ2-2	NA
CSVEDEYSSYEQYF	TGCAGCGTTGAAGATGAATACAGCTCCTACGAGCAGTACTTC	NA	TRBV29-1	TRBJ2-7	many
CVRRYTGGRAEAFF	TGTGTAAGGAGATATACAGGGGGGAGGGCTGAAGCTTTCTTT	TRBD1	TRBV11-2	TRBJ1-1	NA
CANPITLGTNSPLHF	TGTGCCAACCCCATCACCCTGGGAACTAATTCACCCCTCCACTTT	NA	TRBV11-2	TRBJ1-6	NA
CVSKHFEQFF	TGTGTCAGCAAGCATTTTGAGCAGTTCTTC	NA	TRBV25-1	TRBJ2-1	NA
CASSLGQARDRYEQFF	TGTGCCAGCAGCCTAGGACAAGCAAGAGATCGTTATGAGCAGTTCTTC	NA	TRBV11-2	TRBJ2-1	NA
CAISSPGSREARYF	TGTGCCATCAGCTCCCCGGGGAGCCGGGAGGCCCGGTACTTC	TRBD2	TRBV11-2	TRBJ2-5	NA
CASSYSAGGSHIYNEQFF	TGTGCCAGCAGCTACTCTGCTGGCGGGAGCCACATTTACAATGAGCAGTTCTTC	TRBD2	TRBV6-2/TRBV6-3	TRBJ2-1	NA
CASKPGYTF	TGCGCCAGCAAACCGGGCTACACCTTC	NA	TRBV4-1	TRBJ1-2	many
CAGSRPTGYTGELFF	TGTGCCGGCAGTAGACCTACAGGGTACACTGGGGAGCTGTTTTTT	NA	TRBV28	TRBJ2-2	once
CASSPPDNEQFF	TGTGCCAGCAGCCCCCCAGACAATGAGCAGTTCTTC	NA	TRBV11-2	TRBJ2-1	NA
CASNPREGAPGELFF	TGTGCCAGCAACCCTCGAGAGGGGGCCCCCGGGGAACTGTTTTTT	TRBD1	TRBV11-3	TRBJ2-2	NA